A selection of T cell receptor beta chains follows, all from one sample in a study of blood T cell repertoires in COVID-19. Some clones are missing from TCRdb's copy, which holds only in-frame ones; the method was immunoSEQ multiplex PCR. The sample yields under 55,000 clones, 79% seen once. Source material: peripheral blood. The receptors here all came from a man in his 70s with acute or convalescent COVID-19. Each CDR3 is given with its conserved first and last residue.

16 | TRBV28 | CASSFRGTGDREKLFF
14 | TRBV9 | CASSPRQGTYEQYF
16 | TRBV9 | CASSREISGAQETQYF
14 | TRBV19 | CASSIGGRSYEQYF
11 | TRBV10-1 | CASTGGPEAFF
16 | TRBV19 | CASSIGQGIVGEKLFF
16 | TRBV5-4 | CASSFGGGRASHEQFF
14 | TRBV5-4 | CASSLDRGREKLFF
19 | TRBV5-4 | CASSLAWASGRASTDTQYF
13 | TRBV7-2 | CASSLSGNTEAFF
15 | TRBV19 | CASRRTGTGNQPQHF
14 | TRBV7-3 | CASSSTGPTGELFF
14 | TRBV7-8 | CASSPRTGSHEQYF
14 | TRBV25-1 | CASSGYTSNQPQHF
17 | TRBV4-2 | CASSQADGGRAIYEQYF
13 | TRBV9 | CASSVAQNYGYTF
14 | TRBV30 | CAWSERGSGNTIYF
13 | TRBV19 | CASSIGLDNEQFF
15 | TRBV18 | CASSPLAGVSDTQYF
13 | TRBV30 | CAWSQGQGYEQYF
16 | TRBV4-1 | CASSQDNGQGSYGYTF
16 | TRBV27 | CASSPSPGTGVNEQFF
14 | TRBV19 | CASSGAGVGTEAFF
15 | TRBV10-3 | CAISAQLAGDHEQYF